This TCR beta chain was sequenced in a study of blood T cell repertoires in COVID-19. The method was immunoSEQ multiplex PCR; TCRdb's version includes in-frame clones alone and lacks a portion of them. The table lists around 72,000 clones, roughly four fifths of them singletons. The CDR3 loop spans 12 amino acids. Germline V CDR1 and CDR2: SQVTM, ANQGSEA. Trimming cost V 5 bases and J 1 base, with 8 bases left between them. The TCR was taken from a woman aged 55-75 years with acute or convalescent COVID-19. Sequences were obtained from peripheral blood. J is TRBJ1-1 and V is TRBV29-1; perhaps TRBD1 as D (6 bases). The CDR3, as DNA: TGCAGCGTTTCCAGGGGGAACACTGAAGCTTTCTTT. This translates into CSVSRGNTEAFF. The full variable domain, completed using reference TRBV29-1 and TRBJ1-1, is SAVISQKPSRDICQRGTSLTIQCQVDSQVTMMFWYRQQPGQSLTLIATANQGSEATYESGFVIDKFPISRPNLTFSTLTVSNMSPEDSSIYLCSVSRGNTEAFFGQGTRLTVV.